What follows is one TCR beta chain and its context. This record belongs to a study of blood T cell repertoires in COVID-19. Study information: T cells, B-cell-depleted T cells, or PBMCs provided the cDNA or gDNA that served as material.

TCRdb's table, derived via immunoSEQ multiplex PCR, lists solely in-frame clones and lacks some. The sample yields 150,000 or so clones, approximately 85% seen once. Patients from Seattle were sampled longitudinally, starting during active infection. This CDR3 has 14 amino acids. V was pared by 7 bases and J by 10 bases, with 11 bases of the junction left unmatched. The germline V gene has CDR1 SGDLS and CDR2 YYNGEE. The clonotype comes from a man between 60 and 70 years old with COVID-19, enrolled during active disease. This chain connects TRBV9 to TRBJ1-6; 7 bases line up with TRBD1. Sequenced: peripheral blood. CDR3: CASATGAGYSPLHF. The DNA for the CDR3 is TGTGCCAGCGCTACAGGGGCAGGGTACTCACCCCTCCACTTT.